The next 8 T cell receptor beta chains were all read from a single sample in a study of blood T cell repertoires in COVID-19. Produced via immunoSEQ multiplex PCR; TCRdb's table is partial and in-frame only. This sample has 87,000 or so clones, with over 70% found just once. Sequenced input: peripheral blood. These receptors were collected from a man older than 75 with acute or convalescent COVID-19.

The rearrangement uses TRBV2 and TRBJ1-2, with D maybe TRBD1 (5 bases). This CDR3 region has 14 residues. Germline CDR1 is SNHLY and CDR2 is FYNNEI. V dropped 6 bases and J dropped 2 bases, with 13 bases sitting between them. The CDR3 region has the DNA TGTGCCAGCAGCGGTCTACAGGCGAACTATGGCTACACCTTC. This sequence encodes CASSGLQANYGYTF. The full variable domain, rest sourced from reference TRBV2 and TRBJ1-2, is EPEVTQTPSHQVTQMGQEVILRCVPISNHLYFYWYRQILGQKVEFLVSFYNNEISEKSEIFDDQFSVERPDGSNFTLKIRSTKLEDSAMYFCASSGLQANYGYTFGSGTRLTVV.

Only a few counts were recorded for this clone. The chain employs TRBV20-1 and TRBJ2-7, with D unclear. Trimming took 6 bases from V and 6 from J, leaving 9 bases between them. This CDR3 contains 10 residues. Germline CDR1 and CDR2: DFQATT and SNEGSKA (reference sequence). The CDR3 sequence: CSASSAEQYF. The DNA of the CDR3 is TGCAGTGCGTCGAGCGCCGAGCAGTACTTC.

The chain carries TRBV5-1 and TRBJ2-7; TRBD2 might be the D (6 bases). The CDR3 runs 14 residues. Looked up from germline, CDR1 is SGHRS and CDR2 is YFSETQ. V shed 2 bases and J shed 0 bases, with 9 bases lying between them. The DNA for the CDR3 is TGCGCCAGCAGCTTCGACGGGAGCTCCTACGAGCAGTACTTC. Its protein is CASSFDGSSYEQYF.

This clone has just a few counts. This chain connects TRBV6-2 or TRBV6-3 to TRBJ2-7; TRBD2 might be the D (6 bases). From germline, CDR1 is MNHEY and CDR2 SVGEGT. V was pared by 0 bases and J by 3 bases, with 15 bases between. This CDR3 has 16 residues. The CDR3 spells CASSYSTGGGVYEQYF. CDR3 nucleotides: TGTGCCAGCAGTTACTCGACGGGCGGCGGGGTCTACGAGCAGTACTTC.

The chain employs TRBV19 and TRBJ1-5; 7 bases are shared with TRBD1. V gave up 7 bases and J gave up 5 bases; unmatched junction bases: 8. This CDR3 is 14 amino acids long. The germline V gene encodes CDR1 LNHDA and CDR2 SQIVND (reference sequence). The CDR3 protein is CASNTGVFYQPQHF. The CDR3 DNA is TGTGCCAGTAACACAGGGGTTTTTTATCAGCCCCAGCATTTT. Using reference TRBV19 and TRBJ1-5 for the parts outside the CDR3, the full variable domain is DGGITQSPKYLFRKEGQNVTLSCEQNLNHDAMYWYRQDPGQGLRLIYYSQIVNDFQKGDIAEGYSVSREKKESFPLTVTSAQKNPTAFYLCASNTGVFYQPQHFGDGTRLSIL.

CDR3 sequence reads: CASSPTRDSPLHF. In DNA, the CDR3 is TGTGCCAGCAGCCCCACTAGGGATTCACCCCTCCACTTT. The chain couples TRBV7-9 to TRBJ1-6; D uncertain. The CDR3 runs 13 residues. Germline CDR1 SEHNR, CDR2 FQNEAQ (reference sequence). With 5 bases removed from V and 8 bases from J, the gap between germline ends came to 10 bases.

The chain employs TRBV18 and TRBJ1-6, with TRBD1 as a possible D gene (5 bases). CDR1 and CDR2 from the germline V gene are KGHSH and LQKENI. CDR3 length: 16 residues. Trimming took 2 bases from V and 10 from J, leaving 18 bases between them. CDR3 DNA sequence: TGTGCCAGCTCACCAGCACAAGAATCAAGGGGATCACCCCTCCACTTT. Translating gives CASSPAQESRGSPLHF. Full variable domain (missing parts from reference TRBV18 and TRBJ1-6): NAGVMQNPRHLVRRRGQEARLRCSPMKGHSHVYWYRQLPEEGLKFMVYLQKENIIDESGMPKERFSAEFPKEGPSILRIQQVVRGDSAAYFCASSPAQESRGSPLHFGNGTRLTVT.

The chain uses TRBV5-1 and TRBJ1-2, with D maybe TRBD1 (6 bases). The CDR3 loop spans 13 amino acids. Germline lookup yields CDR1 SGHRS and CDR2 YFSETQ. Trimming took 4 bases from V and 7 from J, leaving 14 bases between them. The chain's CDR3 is CASSATRGSGYTF. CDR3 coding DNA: TGCGCCAGCAGCGCGACCAGGGGAAGTGGCTACACCTTC.